Below are 30 T cell receptor beta chains sequenced from a single sample in a study of shared clonotypes between healthy human individuals. Produced via immunoSEQ multiplex PCR; TCRdb's table is partial and in-frame only. The top ten hold less than 2% of the sample, which has more than 550,000 clones, 55% to 80% seen once. Sequencing was performed on memory CD4+ T cells sorted from blood. The subset denotes: CD45RA-negative fraction. The receptors come from a woman aged 25 to 39 in good health.

The CDR3 spells CASRAGYGNIQYF. The DNA of the CDR3 is TGCGCCAGCAGAGCTGGTTATGGAAACATTCAGTACTTC. V gene TRBV10-1 combines with J gene TRBJ2-4; D remains unclear. The germline V gene has CDR1 WNHNN and CDR2 SYGVQD (reference sequence). V was shortened by 6 bases and J by 6 bases, with 12 bases between the two germline ends. This CDR3 contains 13 residues.

Comment on this clone: Distinct nucleotide sequences in the sample also encode this CDR3. The rearrangement joins TRBV27 to TRBJ2-5; TRBD1 matches 9 bases. Germline trimming cut 6 bases from V and 4 bases from J; bases unmatched to any gene: 6. The germline CDR1 and CDR2 sequences are MNHEY and SMNVEV (reference sequence). This CDR3 is built from 14 residues. The CDR3 loop reads CASRRDRGLETQYF. CDR3 bases: TGTGCCAGCAGAAGAGACAGGGGGTTAGAGACCCAGTACTTC.

The chain carries TRBV7-9 and TRBJ1-4; 8 bases are a match to TRBD1. The CDR3 extends over 15 amino acids. V dropped 6 bases and J dropped 4; count of bases not matched to a gene: 7. The germline gives CDR1 SEHNR, CDR2 FQNEAQ (reference sequence). The CDR3 DNA sequence: TGTGCCAGCAGTCGTCTACAGGGGGGTAATGAAAAACTGTTTTTT. It is translated as CASSRLQGGNEKLFF.

The table lists this clone with a count of one. The chain employs TRBV2 and TRBJ1-4, with a weak D call TRBD1 (6 bases). The V gene lost 7 bases and the J gene lost 7 bases, with 13 bases spanning the gap. The CDR3 covers 13 residues. The germline V gene encodes CDR1 SNHLY and CDR2 FYNNEI. The CDR3 spells CASIGEGVEKLFF. The CDR3 DNA follows: TGTGCCAGCATAGGGGAGGGGGTTGAAAAACTGTTTTTT.

This clone was counted once. The V call is TRBV19, the J call TRBJ2-1; 9 bases agree with TRBD2. The CDR3 has 15 residues. V was pared by 3 bases and J by 6 bases, with 6 bases of the junction left unmatched. Germline lookup yields CDR1 LNHDA and CDR2 SQIVND (reference sequence). CDR3 in DNA: TGTGCCAGTAGTATTGATGCGGGAGGGCTCAATGAGCAGTTCTTC. Translation: CASSIDAGGLNEQFF.

This clone was seen ten or more times. The chain recombines TRBV5-1 with TRBJ1-4; D call uncertain. The CDR3 consists of 12 residues. CDR1 and CDR2 from the germline V gene are SGHRS and YFSETQ. Trimming stripped 5 bases from V and 6 bases from J, with 8 bases between. CDR3 sequence: CASSYNHEKLFF. The DNA of the CDR3 is TGCGCCAGCAGTTATAACCATGAAAAACTGTTTTTT.

The gene calls are TRBV7-2 and TRBJ2-2, with 9 bases identical to TRBD1. Trimming cost V 5 bases and J 4 bases; bases outside gene matches: 5. Germline V CDR1 and CDR2: SGHTA, FQGNSA. The CDR3 totals 15 residues. CDR3 sequence reads: CASSPLQGATGELFF. CDR3 coding DNA: TGTGCCAGCAGCCCCTTACAGGGGGCCACCGGGGAGCTGTTTTTT.

This chain connects TRBV28 to TRBJ1-2; TRBD1 agrees at 7 bases. The J segment lost 8 bases and the V segment lost 8 bases, leaving 14 bases of the junction unmatched. The CDR3 is 14 amino acids. Germline V gives CDR1 MDHEN, CDR2 SYDVKM. The CDR3 sequence is CASSPIRDSPGYTF. CDR3 DNA sequence: TGTGCCAGCTCCCCGATACGGGACAGTCCCGGCTACACCTTC.

This clone came up a few times. This clone may be a read error of a much larger clone one base away. Other DNA variants within this sample encode the same CDR3. The chain is built from TRBV5-1 and TRBJ2-1; unclear D gene. V dropped 0 bases and J dropped 0 bases, with 7 bases sitting between them. Germline V gives CDR1 SGHRS, CDR2 YFSETQ. The CDR3 is 15 residues long. The CDR3 DNA reads as TGCGCCAGCAGCTTGGACTCGAACTCCTACAATGAGCAGTTCTTC. Translation gives CASSLDSNSYNEQFF.

The rearrangement links TRBV23-1 to TRBJ2-7, with D possibly TRBD2 on 8 matching bases. TRBV23-1 is designated an ORF whose function remains uncertain. Trimming removed 0 bases from V and 3 bases from J, with 24 bases in between. The CDR3 is 19 amino acids. CDR3 DNA: TGCGCCAGCAGTCAATCGCGGGGGGCAGTTAGGGGGCAGATCTACGAGCAGTACTTC. Its protein product is CASSQSRGAVRGQIYEQYF.

The rearrangement uses TRBV27 and TRBJ2-5, with 11 bases fitting TRBD2. V trimming: 6 bases; J trimming: 1 base; junction bases outside the gene matches: 4. The CDR3 runs to 15 residues. Germline V CDR1 and CDR2: MNHEY, SMNVEV (reference sequence). The CDR3 region is CASSPTSGSQETQYF. CDR3 in DNA: TGTGCCAGCAGCCCAACTAGCGGGAGCCAAGAGACCCAGTACTTC.

The chain carries TRBV11-2 and TRBJ2-1; D remains unclear. Trimming removed 1 base from V and 2 bases from J, with 12 bases in between. Germline V lookup: CDR1 SGHAT, CDR2 FQNNGV. The CDR3 extends over 16 amino acids. The CDR3 here is CASSLAGSRPYNEQFF. CDR3 nucleotides: TGTGCCAGCAGCTTAGCCGGTAGCCGCCCCTACAATGAGCAGTTCTTC.

The rearrangement links TRBV5-6 to TRBJ2-5, with 10 positions matching TRBD1. Trimming at V came to 2 bases and at J to 6 bases, leaving 7 bases not matched to a gene. CDR3 length equals 15 residues. CDR1 and CDR2 (germline): SGHDT, YYEEEE. This CDR3 reads CASSLAGQGKQTQYF. CDR3 nucleotide sequence: TGTGCCAGCAGCTTAGCGGGACAGGGGAAACAGACCCAGTACTTC.

The chain recombines TRBV7-9 with TRBJ2-7, with no clear D. CDR3 length: 13 residues. V was cut by 4 bases and J by 5 bases, with 12 bases left in between. Germline V CDR1 and CDR2: SEHNR, FQNEAQ (reference sequence). This CDR3 reads CASSSSGLDEQYF. The CDR3, as DNA: TGTGCCAGCAGCTCCTCCGGTTTGGACGAGCAGTACTTC.

In this sample, this clone turned up a few times. V is TRBV30 and J is TRBJ2-1; perhaps TRBD2 as D (8 bases). Germline loops: CDR1 GTSNPN, CDR2 SVGIG (reference sequence). Trimming pared 4 bases from V and 4 bases from J, leaving 23 bases between. This CDR3 spans 17 amino acids. This chain's CDR3 is CAWINRGPGGAYNEQFF. CDR3 DNA: TGTGCCTGGATAAACAGGGGACCGGGAGGGGCGTACAATGAGCAGTTCTTC.

V gene TRBV7-9 combines with J gene TRBJ2-3; TRBD2 agrees at 7 bases. Germline V lookup: CDR1 SEHNR, CDR2 FQNEAQ (reference sequence). V trimming: 4 bases; J trimming: 2 bases; junction bases outside the gene matches: 15. The CDR3 has 18 amino acids. For the CDR3, the DNA is TGTGCCAGCAGCTCAATGGGGGAGCGTGGGAGGGTCACAGATACGCAGTATTTT. Protein: CASSSMGERGRVTDTQYF.

The rearrangement links TRBV18 to TRBJ2-5; 7 bases are a match to TRBD2. Germline lookup yields CDR1 KGHSH and CDR2 LQKENI. CDR3 length: 15 amino acids. The J segment lost 2 bases and the V segment lost 3 bases, leaving 6 bases of the junction unmatched. The CDR3: CASSPVASGQETQYF. Written as DNA, the CDR3 is TGTGCCAGCTCACCCGTGGCTAGCGGACAAGAGACCCAGTACTTC.

Remarks on this clone: This sample also contains other DNA sequences that code for the same CDR3. The rearrangement uses TRBV30 and TRBJ1-5, with 7 bases identical to TRBD1. Germline V CDR1 and CDR2: GTSNPN, SVGIG (reference sequence). With 3 bases clipped from V and 2 bases from J, the junction kept 1 base outside the gene matches. This CDR3 spans 13 amino acids. The DNA of the CDR3 is TGTGCCTGGAGCGGACAGGGCAATCAGCCCCAGCATTTT. Its translation: CAWSGQGNQPQHF. The full variable domain, completed using reference TRBV30 and TRBJ1-5, is SQTIHQWPATLVQPVGSPLSLECTVEGTSNPNLYWYRQAAGRGLQLLFYSVGIGQISSEVPQNLSASRPQDRQFILSSKKLLLSDSGFYLCAWSGQGNQPQHFGDGTRLSIL.

Notes on this clone: Given a much more abundant clone one base away, this may be a read error. The same CDR3 arises from other DNA sequences in this sample as well. V is TRBV2 and J is TRBJ2-3; TRBD1 or TRBD2 may be the D gene (5 bases each). Germline V gives CDR1 SNHLY, CDR2 FYNNEI. This CDR3 is built from 12 residues. V gave up 6 bases and J gave up 2 bases, with 6 bases separating them. CDR3 sequence (DNA): TGTGCCAGCAGGGGGGACACAGATACGCAGTATTTT. It specifies CASRGDTDTQYF.

The chain employs TRBV29-1 and TRBJ1-3; 7 nucleotides agree with TRBD1. Trimming at V came to 6 bases and at J to 2 bases, leaving 7 bases not matched to a gene. Germline V gene data show CDR1 as SQVTM and CDR2 as ANQGSEA. The CDR3 contains 14 residues. The DNA for the CDR3 is TGCAGCGTCGGTACACAGGGGCCTGGAAACACCATATATTTT. This codes for CSVGTQGPGNTIYF.

The chain employs TRBV19 and TRBJ1-5, with 10 bases identical to TRBD1. V was clipped by 7 bases and J by 0 bases; unmatched bases: 6. CDR1 LNHDA and CDR2 SQIVND come from the germline V gene (reference sequence). CDR3 length equals 16 residues. This CDR3 reads CASKDRGTYSNQPQHF. The CDR3 nucleotides read TGTGCCAGTAAGGACAGGGGGACTTATAGCAATCAGCCCCAGCATTTT. The full variable domain, in which reference TRBV19 and TRBJ1-5 provide the parts outside the CDR3, is DGGITQSPKYLFRKEGQNVTLSCEQNLNHDAMYWYRQDPGQGLRLIYYSQIVNDFQKGDIAEGYSVSREKKESFPLTVTSAQKNPTAFYLCASKDRGTYSNQPQHFGDGTRLSIL.

The gene calls are TRBV27 and TRBJ2-3; 10 nucleotides match TRBD2. V trimming: 5 bases; J trimming: 2 bases; junction bases outside the gene matches: 7. CDR3 size: 16 residues. The germline CDR1 and CDR2 sequences are MNHEY and SMNVEV (reference sequence). CDR3 DNA: TGTGCCAGCAGTAGCAAAACTAGCGGGAACACAGATACGCAGTATTTT. It codes for CASSSKTSGNTDTQYF.

The chain combines TRBV19 with TRBJ2-1; D possibly uses TRBD1 or TRBD2 (5 bases each). Germline values: CDR1 LNHDA, CDR2 SQIVND (reference sequence). This CDR3 has 14 residues. V shed 5 bases and J shed 9 bases, with 17 bases lying between them. The DNA for the CDR3 is TGTGCCAGTAGTCAGGGCCGGGGTAAGATTGAGCAGTTCTTC. Translation gives CASSQGRGKIEQFF.

Points on this clone: Possible read error: a much larger clone is one base away. Different DNA sequences within this sample yield the same CDR3. The chain couples TRBV27 to TRBJ2-7, with 13 bases identical to TRBD2. The CDR3 runs 15 residues. Germline CDR1 is MNHEY and CDR2 is SMNVEV (reference sequence). Trimming removed 6 bases from V and 1 base from J; junction bases left unmatched: 3. CDR3 nucleotide sequence: TGTGCCAGCAGCCCGGGACTAGCGGGATCCTACGAGCAGTACTTC. Amino acid sequence: CASSPGLAGSYEQYF.

The table lists this clone with many counts. V usage is TRBV2 and J usage is TRBJ1-1; TRBD1 might be the D (5 bases). V lost 3 bases, J lost 3 bases, and 14 bases lay in between. The CDR3 is made up of 15 amino acids. CDR1 and CDR2 from the germline V gene are SNHLY and FYNNEI. The CDR3 nucleotides read TGTGCCAGCAGTGACAGGGAGCGGTTTGACACTGAAGCTTTCTTT. This sequence encodes CASSDRERFDTEAFF.

The chain is built from TRBV21-1 and TRBJ2-7; no DNA check was done on the table's D call, TRBD2. TRBV21-1 constitutes a pseudogene. The CDR3 length is 18 residues. The CDR3 protein is CASSKGGLARRLLYEQYF. CDR3 in DNA: TGTGCCAGCAGCAAAGGAGGACTAGCCCGGCGGCTCCTCTACGAGCAGTACTTC.

The chain uses TRBV11-2 and TRBJ2-1, with 9 bases matching TRBD2. Trimming removed 6 bases from V and 3 bases from J; junction bases left unmatched: 12. The CDR3 length is 17 residues. Germline V gene lookup returns CDR1 SGHAT and CDR2 FQNNGV. The CDR3 DNA is TGTGCCAGCAGGCCTATCTTAGCGGGAGTAGGCTACAATGAGCAGTTCTTC. Encoded protein: CASRPILAGVGYNEQFF.

V gene TRBV19 combines with J gene TRBJ2-7, with a tentative D call TRBD1 (6 bases). The germline CDR1 and CDR2 sequences are LNHDA and SQIVND (reference sequence). The CDR3 consists of 14 residues. The V and J ends lost 5 bases and 7 bases respectively, with 18 bases between them. CDR3 sequence reads: CASSPRTAKVEQYF. In nucleotides, the CDR3 is TGTGCCAGTAGTCCTAGGACAGCAAAGGTTGAGCAGTACTTC. The entire variable domain, with the rest obtained from reference TRBV19 and TRBJ2-7, is as follows: DGGITQSPKYLFRKEGQNVTLSCEQNLNHDAMYWYRQDPGQGLRLIYYSQIVNDFQKGDIAEGYSVSREKKESFPLTVTSAQKNPTAFYLCASSPRTAKVEQYFGPGTRLTVT.

V and J are TRBV28 and TRBJ2-1; maybe TRBD1 (6 bases). CDR3 length: 15 amino acids. V was clipped by 5 bases and J by 9 bases, with 20 bases between them. The V gene's germline CDR1 is MDHEN and CDR2 SYDVKM. The CDR3 nucleotides read TGTGCCAGCAGTCTAGGAGGCGGTATGGGGGCTGAGCAGTTCTTC. Translated: CASSLGGGMGAEQFF.

This clone was detected only a few times. The J gene is TRBJ2-1, the V gene TRBV5-4, with TRBD2 identical over 10 bases. The CDR3 loop spans 15 amino acids. The V gene's germline CDR1 is SGHNT and CDR2 YYREEE (reference sequence). J was trimmed by 7 bases and V by 0 bases; bases with no gene match: 4. CDR3 bases: TGTGCCAGCAGCTTGGGTGAACTAGCGGGGAATGAGCAGTTCTTC. The encoded protein is CASSLGELAGNEQFF.